The present T cell receptor (beta chain) was sequenced within a study of shared clonotypes between healthy human individuals. Measured with immunoSEQ multiplex PCR; TCRdb has only the in-frame clones, and not every one. The sample holds over 850,000 clones, about four fifths seen once. The CDR3 is 15 amino acids. Germline CDR1 reads SGHNT; CDR2 reads YYREEE (reference sequence). Germline trimming cut 4 bases from V and 8 bases from J; bases unmatched to any gene: 5. The sequenced material came from memory CD4+ T cells from PBMCs. Subset denoted: CD45RA-negative fraction. The origin of this receptor is a man younger than 30 in good health. Some clones in this sample may be carry-over from other donors' samples. The chain combines TRBV5-4 with TRBJ2-4, with 14 bases identical to TRBD2. The CDR3 protein is CASSGTSGSGDIQYF. The CDR3 nucleotides read TGTGCCAGCAGCGGGACTAGCGGGAGCGGAGACATTCAGTACTTC.